This paragraph reports one T cell receptor beta chain. The CDR3 extends over 16 amino acids. Trimming at V came to 0 bases and at J to 6 bases, leaving 6 bases not matched to a gene. Germline-derived CDR1 and CDR2 are MNHEY and SVGAGI. The authors' processing: Estimates of nucleated cell counts were drawn from the amplification of reference gene primers. Profiled with immunoSEQ multiplex PCR; TCRdb holds only in-frame clones, not every one. V, J and clone size derive from that table, while D and trimming were established from the DNA sequence. Of some 150,000 clones listed, more than 75% are singletons. The data derive from a study of blood T cell repertoires in COVID-19. Background on the study: Nucleic acid was either cDNA or gDNA, and it came from T cells, B-cell-depleted T cells, or PBMCs.

This TCR was recovered from a woman younger than 45 with acute COVID-19. The rearrangement uses TRBV6-5 and TRBJ2-1; 9 bases line up with TRBD2. The sequencing sample was made of PBMCs or T cells enriched from blood (not recorded which). The CDR3 DNA reads as TGTGCCAGCAGTTACTCCCTAGCGGGAATGGGCAATGAGCAGTTCTTC. It encodes CASSYSLAGMGNEQFF.